Following are 3 T cell receptor beta chains from one sample sequenced in a study of beta chain features in type 1 diabetes. Investigators reverse transcribed all isolated RNA, so they sequenced expressed TCRB transcripts. Using immunoSEQ multiplex PCR, the repertoire was profiled, and TCRdb retains in-frame clones only, with some absent. This sample carries 110,000 to 150,000 clones, around a tenth of them seen once, and the ten largest clones take about 0.61%. Sequencing was performed on central memory CD4+ T cells from blood. The receptor set was obtained from a man aged 18-30 years in good health.

This chain links TRBV5-5 with TRBJ1-4; TRBD1 might be the D (6 bases). Germline CDR1 is SGHKS and CDR2 is YYEKEE (reference sequence). The CDR3 length is 13 residues. V was clipped by 1 base and J by 7 bases, with 8 bases between them. The CDR3 region is CASSLTGIEKLFF. The CDR3, as DNA: TGTGCCAGCAGCTTGACAGGGATTGAAAAACTGTTTTTT.

The J gene is TRBJ1-2, the V gene TRBV5-1; 7 bases are a match to TRBD1. Germline trimming cut 5 bases from V and 4 bases from J; bases unmatched to any gene: 11. The germline CDR1 and CDR2 sequences are SGHRS and YFSETQ. The CDR3 sequence is 15 residues long. Here the CDR3 DNA reads TGCGCCAGCAGACAGGGGACCTATGAATCCTATGGCTACACCTTC. This gives the protein CASRQGTYESYGYTF.

This clone came up a few times. The chain combines TRBV19 with TRBJ1-5; possible D gene TRBD1, 6 bases. V was clipped by 4 bases and J by 11 bases, with 15 bases between them. The CDR3 extends over 13 amino acids. Germline CDR1 and CDR2: LNHDA and SQIVND (reference sequence). The CDR3: CASSTGGPAAQHF. The CDR3 bases are TGTGCCAGTAGTACCGGGGGGCCCGCGGCCCAGCATTTT.